This TCR beta chain was captured by sequencing in a study of blood T cell repertoires in COVID-19. Turning to the study itself: From the United States, Italy and Spain came samples of acute and convalescent COVID-19.

The Seattle site enrolled patients during active infection and followed them longitudinally. The germline CDR1 and CDR2 sequences are LNHNV and YYDKDF (reference sequence). This CDR3 region has 17 residues. The V gene end was trimmed by 1 base and the J gene end by 3 bases; junction bases not matched to a gene: 8. Produced via immunoSEQ multiplex PCR; TCRdb's table is partial and in-frame only. The table shows hundreds of thousands of clones, with approximately 86% occurring only once. V is TRBV15 and J is TRBJ2-1; 8 bases align to TRBD1. Material for sequencing was peripheral blood. The sequence was collected from an older woman with COVID-19, enrolled during active disease. The CDR3 region has the DNA TGTGCCACCAGCAGAGCTAGGACAGGGCTTGTCTACAATGAGCAGTTCTTC. Translated: CATSRARTGLVYNEQFF.